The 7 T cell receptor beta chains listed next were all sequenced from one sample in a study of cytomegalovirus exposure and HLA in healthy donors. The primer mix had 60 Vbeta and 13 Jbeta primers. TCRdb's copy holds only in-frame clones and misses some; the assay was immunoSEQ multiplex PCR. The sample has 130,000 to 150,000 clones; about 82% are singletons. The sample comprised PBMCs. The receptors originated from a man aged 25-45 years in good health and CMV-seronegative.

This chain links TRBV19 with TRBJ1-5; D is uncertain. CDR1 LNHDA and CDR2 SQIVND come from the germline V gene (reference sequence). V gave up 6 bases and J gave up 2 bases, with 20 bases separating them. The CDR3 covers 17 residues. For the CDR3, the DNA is TGTGCCAGTAGCAACCGACAAGGAGGAGGAGGCAATCAGCCCCAGCATTTT. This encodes CASSNRQGGGGNQPQHF.

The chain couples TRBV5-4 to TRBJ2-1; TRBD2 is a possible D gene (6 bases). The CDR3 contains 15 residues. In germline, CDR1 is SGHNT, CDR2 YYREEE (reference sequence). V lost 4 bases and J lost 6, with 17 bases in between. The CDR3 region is CASSQPGVRGNEQFF. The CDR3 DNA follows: TGTGCCAGCAGCCAACCGGGAGTGCGGGGCAATGAGCAGTTCTTC.

CDR3 loop: CASSPGPGGGYEQYF. The CDR3 coding sequence is TGTGCCAGCAGCCCCGGACCGGGGGGCGGCTACGAGCAGTACTTC. V is TRBV4-2 and J is TRBJ2-7; weak D call: TRBD2 (7 bases). The CDR3 runs 15 residues. Trimming removed 4 bases at V and 3 bases at J, with 16 bases between. Germline V gene lookup returns CDR1 LGHNA and CDR2 YNFKEQ.

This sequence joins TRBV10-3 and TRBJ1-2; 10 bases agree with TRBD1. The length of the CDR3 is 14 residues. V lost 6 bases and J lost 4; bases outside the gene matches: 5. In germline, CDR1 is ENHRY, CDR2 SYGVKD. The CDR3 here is CAIRGTGETYGYTF. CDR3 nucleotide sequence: TGTGCCATCAGGGGGACAGGGGAGACCTATGGCTACACCTTC.

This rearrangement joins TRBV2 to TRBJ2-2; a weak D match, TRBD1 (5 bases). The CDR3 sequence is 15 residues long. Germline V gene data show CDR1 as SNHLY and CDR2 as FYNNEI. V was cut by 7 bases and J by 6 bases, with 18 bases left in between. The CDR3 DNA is TGTGCCAGCACCGGACATGTCTTAGGAGCCGGGGAGCTGTTTTTT. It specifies CASTGHVLGAGELFF.

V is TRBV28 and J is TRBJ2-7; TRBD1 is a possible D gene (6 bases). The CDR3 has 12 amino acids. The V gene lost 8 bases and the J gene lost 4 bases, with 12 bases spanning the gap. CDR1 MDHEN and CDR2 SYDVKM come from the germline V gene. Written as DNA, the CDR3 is TGTGCCAGCGTCACAGGGCTTTACGAGCAGTACTTC. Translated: CASVTGLYEQYF.

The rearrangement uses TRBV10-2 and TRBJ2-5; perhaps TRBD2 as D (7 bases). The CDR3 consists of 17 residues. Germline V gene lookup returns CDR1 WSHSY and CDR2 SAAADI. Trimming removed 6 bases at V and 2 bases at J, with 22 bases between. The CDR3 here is CASREGGVALPQETQYF. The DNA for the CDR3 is TGCGCCAGCAGGGAGGGGGGGGTTGCCCTTCCTCAAGAGACCCAGTACTTC.